This TCR beta chain stems from a study of T cells in Graves' hyperthyroidism and ophthalmopathy. The V segment lost 7 bases and the J segment 9 bases; nucleotides outside the gene matches: 18. Germline CDR1 reads MNHEY; CDR2 reads SVGAGI. The CDR3 spans 15 residues. TCR beta CDR3 region amplification was performed from RNA transcripts. The HTBI set primed first-round TCR CDR3 RT-PCR. TCRdb independently ran MiXCR on the multiplex PCR reads; one entry per CDR3 protein. The repertoire holds roughly 580,000 distinct CDR3 sequences, with under 60% as singletons. Study-wide findings and caveats: Ophthalmopathy and stable hyperthyroidism were told apart by a 13 V-J model. In the blood, most expanded thyroid clonotypes above 0.001 appeared as well.

A lack of ophthalmopathy progression within 18 months defined stable Graves' hyperthyroidism. Not enrolled were patients with uncontrolled infection, other autoimmune disease, pregnancy or lactation. This clonotype was recorded a few times. The antigen is undetermined. The receptor was derived from a woman aged 18-29 years with Graves' hyperthyroidism. The V and J genes are TRBV6-5 and TRBJ2-7; TRBD1 matches at 7 bases. Sequencing used peripheral blood or thyroid tissue (not recorded which). CDR3 sequence: CASIQGDTPFQTQYF. In DNA, the CDR3 is TGTGCCAGCATCCAGGGGGACACTCCCTTCCAGACGCAGTACTTC.